One T cell receptor beta chain is described in this entry. This entry comes from a study of shared clonotypes between healthy human individuals. Profiling relied on immunoSEQ multiplex PCR, and the TCRdb table lists in-frame clones only, not all of them. The sample has more than 2 million clones; about 95% are singletons. Germline CDR1 and CDR2: SGHTA and FQGTGA. J was trimmed by 3 bases and V by 3 bases; bases with no gene match: 15. This CDR3 comprises 18 residues. The V gene is TRBV7-3, the J gene TRBJ2-3, with 7 bases fitting TRBD2. Material for sequencing was naive CD4+ T cells sorted from blood. Subset specified: CD45RA+ positively selected. This TCR was sampled from a man younger than 35 in good health. This chain's CDR3 is CASSFYGAGTVPTDTQYF. The CDR3 DNA is TGTGCCAGCAGCTTCTACGGAGCGGGGACGGTCCCAACAGATACGCAGTATTTT.